Listed here are 32 T cell receptor beta chains from one sample, sequenced in a study of T cells expressing NK-cell markers. TCRdb derives one entry per CDR3 protein from the 5' RACE reads, leaving out DNA. Listed are around 21,000 distinct CDR3 sequences; approximately 53% falls within the top ten. The specimen was blood T cells: a sorted CD56 or NKG2C T cell subset, CD4+ or CD8+ T cells, or bulk PBMC T cells (not recorded which). These receptors originate from a man aged 18-69 years in good health.

This rearrangement joins TRBV20-1 to TRBJ2-3; there is no DNA to check the TCRdb D call of TRBD1. Germline-derived CDR1 and CDR2 are DFQATT and SNEGSKA (reference sequence). The CDR3 runs to 14 residues. The chain's CDR3 is CSARVGPSTDTQYF.

The V gene is TRBV25-1, the J gene TRBJ1-5; checking the TCRdb D call of TRBD1 is not possible without DNA. The CDR3 is made up of 19 amino acids. Per the germline V gene, CDR1 is MGHDK and CDR2 is SYGVNS. The CDR3 sequence: CASSRMVGTDQYSNQPQHF.

Here the CDR3 reads CASTSGSTGELFF. The gene calls are TRBV5-1 and TRBJ2-2. CDR3 length equals 13 residues. From germline, CDR1 is SGHRS and CDR2 YFSETQ.

This sequence joins TRBV4-3 and TRBJ2-7. This CDR3 has 14 residues. Germline CDR1 LGHNA, CDR2 YSLEER. CDR3: CASSQDVSYYEQYF.

This chain links TRBV6-1 with TRBJ2-1; TCRdb returns TRBD2, unconfirmable since there is no DNA. This CDR3 has 15 residues. Germline loops: CDR1 MNHNS, CDR2 SASEGT. The CDR3 is CASSRDSPSYNEQFF.

V gene TRBV3-1 combines with J gene TRBJ2-3; checking the TCRdb D call of TRBD1 is not possible without DNA. Germline V gives CDR1 LGHDT, CDR2 YNNKEL (reference sequence). CDR3 length: 16 residues. CDR3 region: CASSQAWGGRADTQYF.

The V call is TRBV19, the J call TRBJ2-7; there is no DNA to check the TCRdb D call of TRBD1. The CDR3 contains 16 residues. Per the germline V gene, CDR1 is LNHDA and CDR2 is SQIVND (reference sequence). The CDR3 is CASSMDAGTGGYEQYF.

The rearrangement links TRBV10-3 to TRBJ2-3; the TCRdb call, TRBD2, lacks DNA for checking. Germline assignment: CDR1 ENHRY and CDR2 SYGVKD. This CDR3 spans 17 amino acids. CDR3 loop: CAISEASGRVGTDTQYF.

The chain carries TRBV5-1 and TRBJ2-5; TCRdb reports TRBD2, a call that lacks DNA to check it against. The length of the CDR3 is 16 residues. Per germline, CDR1 SGHRS and CDR2 YFSETQ. The CDR3 sequence: CASSLATSGGQETQYF.

The chain has TRBV3-1 and TRBJ1-3; TCRdb outputs TRBD1, but without DNA this stays unchecked. Per the germline V gene, CDR1 is LGHDT and CDR2 is YNNKEL (reference sequence). This CDR3 contains 15 residues. CDR3 loop: CASSSQGTSGNTIYF.

The chain links TRBV20-1 to TRBJ1-1; TCRdb outputs TRBD1, but without DNA this stays unchecked. CDR3 length: 16 amino acids. CDR1 is DFQATT, CDR2 SNEGSKA, per germline (reference sequence). CDR3 region: CSARDSRPGMNTEAFF.

The J gene is TRBJ2-2, the V gene TRBV5-1; with no DNA, the TCRdb D assignment of TRBD1 cannot be verified. CDR3 length equals 15 residues. Germline values: CDR1 SGHRS, CDR2 YFSETQ. CDR3 sequence reads: CASSDGTGGTGELFF.

This chain joins TRBV14 and TRBJ2-3; TCRdb selects TRBD2, and the lack of DNA leaves this call unchecked. From germline, CDR1 is SGHDN and CDR2 FVKESK. This CDR3 comprises 12 residues. The CDR3 protein is CASSPLGTTQYF.

The chain employs TRBV18 and TRBJ2-3; the TRBD2 assignment by TCRdb is unverifiable without DNA. The CDR3 length is 16 residues. The V gene's germline CDR1 is KGHSH and CDR2 LQKENI. CDR3 sequence: CASSPLRQRGTDTQYF.

V usage is TRBV29-1 and J usage is TRBJ2-1; TCRdb's D gene call, TRBD1, goes unchecked for lack of DNA. In germline, CDR1 is SQVTM, CDR2 ANQGSEA. The CDR3 contains 16 residues. The CDR3 loop reads CSVEDPGGGRLGEQFF.

The chain uses TRBV6-2 or TRBV6-3 and TRBJ2-7; the TCRdb D gene call, TRBD1, has no DNA to confirm it. Germline CDR1 reads MNHEY; CDR2 reads SVGEGT. This CDR3 spans 12 amino acids. CDR3 residues: CATGRESYEQYF.

The CDR3: CASSYTSGGAEQYF. The chain has TRBV28 and TRBJ2-7; the TCRdb D gene call, TRBD2, has no DNA to confirm it. Germline V gene lookup returns CDR1 MDHEN and CDR2 SYDVKM. This CDR3 region has 14 residues.

The CDR3 spells CASSLVPSGGADLYNEQFF. This chain uses TRBV5-4 with TRBJ2-1; the D gene TCRdb calls, TRBD2, cannot be checked with no DNA. CDR1 SGHNT and CDR2 YYREEE come from the germline V gene (reference sequence). This CDR3 comprises 19 residues. The variable domain in full, with the rest retrieved from reference TRBV5-4 and TRBJ2-1, is ETGVTQSPTHLIKTRGQQVTLRCSSQSGHNTVSWYQQALGQGPQFIFQYYREEENGRGNFPPRFSGLQFPNYSSELNVNALELDDSALYLCASSLVPSGGADLYNEQFFGPGTRLTVL.

Frequency places this clonotype as large. The rearrangement uses TRBV25-1 and TRBJ2-5; the D call from TCRdb, TRBD2, cannot be confirmed without DNA. Germline V CDR1 and CDR2: MGHDK, SYGVNS. CDR3 length: 14 amino acids. This CDR3 reads CASSERGHQETQYF. Full variable domain (rest looked up from reference TRBV25-1 and TRBJ2-5): EADIYQTPRYLVIGTGKKITLECSQTMGHDKMYWYQQDPGMELHLIHYSYGVNSTEKGDLSSESTVSRIRTEHFPLTLESARPSHTSQYLCASSERGHQETQYFGPGTRLLVL.

V usage is TRBV27 and J usage is TRBJ2-3; TCRdb lists TRBD2, though no DNA is available to test this call. The CDR3 has 13 amino acids. Germline V CDR1 and CDR2: MNHEY, SMNVEV (reference sequence). CDR3 amino acids: CASMVQRGDTQYF.

The genes are TRBV20-1 and TRBJ2-3. CDR3 length equals 15 residues. From germline, CDR1 is DFQATT and CDR2 SNEGSKA (reference sequence). The CDR3 loop is CSAATRLQITDTQYF.

The chain employs TRBV5-1 and TRBJ2-5; there is no DNA to check the TCRdb D call of TRBD1. The CDR3 loop spans 15 amino acids. Germline CDR1 reads SGHRS; CDR2 reads YFSETQ. The CDR3 sequence is CASSLGWGSQETQYF.

The chain carries TRBV28 and TRBJ1-2; no DNA is available, so the TRBD1 call from TCRdb remains unchecked. Germline V CDR1 and CDR2: MDHEN, SYDVKM. The CDR3 runs to 14 residues. Here the CDR3 reads CASSLGDNNYGYTF.

V gene TRBV7-9 combines with J gene TRBJ1-3; no DNA is available, so the TRBD1 call from TCRdb remains unchecked. This CDR3 is built from 15 residues. The germline V gene has CDR1 SEHNR and CDR2 FQNEAQ (reference sequence). The chain's CDR3 is CASSPGRGDGNTIYF.

The V call is TRBV12-3 or TRBV12-4, the J call TRBJ1-2. The CDR3 runs 13 residues. The CDR3 is CASSLSRNYGYTF.

V and J are TRBV6-2 or TRBV6-3 and TRBJ1-4; TCRdb lists TRBD1, though no DNA is available to test this call. CDR1 and CDR2 (germline): MNHEY, SVGEGT. The CDR3 loop spans 16 amino acids. This chain's CDR3 is CASSYSRRQGGEKLFF.

The chain uses TRBV6-1 and TRBJ2-3; TCRdb's assignment of TRBD1 cannot be checked, as there is no DNA. Germline assignment: CDR1 MNHNS and CDR2 SASEGT. This CDR3 has 15 amino acids. The CDR3 reads CASRLSTGSTDTQYF.

The chain recombines TRBV6-2 or TRBV6-3 with TRBJ1-1; TCRdb picks TRBD1, but there is no DNA to check that call. The CDR3 spans 19 residues. Per the germline V gene, CDR1 is MNHEY and CDR2 is SVGEGT. CDR3 sequence reads: CASRPNRFWTGPGNTEAFF.

The chain uses TRBV7-6 and TRBJ2-3; TCRdb names TRBD2, which stays unverified in the absence of DNA. The CDR3 has 12 amino acids. In germline, CDR1 is SGHVS, CDR2 FNYEAQ. The CDR3 here is CASSSDGRSQYF.

The chain joins TRBV10-3 to TRBJ2-3; TCRdb designates TRBD2, a call that cannot be tested without DNA. Germline assignment: CDR1 ENHRY and CDR2 SYGVKD. The CDR3 sequence is 14 residues long. CDR3 sequence reads: CANSPPENPDTQYF.

V usage is TRBV10-2 and J usage is TRBJ2-2. The CDR3 consists of 15 residues. CDR1 and CDR2 from the germline V gene are WSHSY and SAAADI. The CDR3 sequence: CASRRLHSNTGELFF.

The V gene is TRBV4-2, the J gene TRBJ1-3. CDR1 and CDR2 from the germline V gene are LGHNA and YNFKEQ. There are 15 residues in the CDR3. The CDR3 sequence is CASSLDAALGSTIYF.